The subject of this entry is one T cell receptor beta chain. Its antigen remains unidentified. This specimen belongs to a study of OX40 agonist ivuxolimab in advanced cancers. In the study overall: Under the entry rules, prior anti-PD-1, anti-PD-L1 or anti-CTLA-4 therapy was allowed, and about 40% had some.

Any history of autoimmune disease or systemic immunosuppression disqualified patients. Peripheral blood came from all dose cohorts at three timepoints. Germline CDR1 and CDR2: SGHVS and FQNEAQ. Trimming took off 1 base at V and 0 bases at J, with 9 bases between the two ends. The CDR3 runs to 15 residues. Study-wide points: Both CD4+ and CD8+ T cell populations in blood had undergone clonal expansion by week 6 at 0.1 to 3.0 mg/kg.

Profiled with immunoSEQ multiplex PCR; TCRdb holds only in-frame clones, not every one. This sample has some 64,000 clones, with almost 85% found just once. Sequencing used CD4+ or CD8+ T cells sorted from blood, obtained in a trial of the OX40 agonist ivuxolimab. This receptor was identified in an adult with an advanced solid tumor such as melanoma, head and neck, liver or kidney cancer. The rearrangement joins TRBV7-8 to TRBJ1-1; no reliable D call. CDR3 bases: TGTGCCAGCAGCTTAGATCGGGTTATGAACACTGAAGCTTTCTTT. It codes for CASSLDRVMNTEAFF.